Listed here is a single TCR beta chain. What it binds is not known. The data were taken from a study of tumor-infiltrating lymphocytes in localized non-small cell lung cancer. On the study more broadly: Patients included smokers and never-smokers with various histologies, some sampled after neoadjuvant chemotherapy.

The CDR3 loop spans 16 amino acids. CDR1 is GTSNPN, CDR2 SVGIG, per germline (reference sequence). The germline V and J ends were trimmed by 0 bases and 0 bases, with 12 bases remaining between them. Study results and limitations: Not all patients were TCR sequenced, owing to tissue quantity.

Sequencing was performed with immunoSEQ multiplex PCR; in TCRdb, only in-frame clones are kept and a portion is missing. In the table there are more than 15,000 clones, roughly three quarters of which are singletons. The V and J genes are TRBV30 and TRBJ1-3, with unresolved D. This sequence originates from a human donor with non-small cell lung cancer. The material sequenced was lung tumor tissue. The CDR3 here is CAWSVLPWASGNTIYF. Written as DNA, the CDR3 is TGTGCCTGGAGTGTACTGCCATGGGCCTCTGGAAACACCATATATTTT.